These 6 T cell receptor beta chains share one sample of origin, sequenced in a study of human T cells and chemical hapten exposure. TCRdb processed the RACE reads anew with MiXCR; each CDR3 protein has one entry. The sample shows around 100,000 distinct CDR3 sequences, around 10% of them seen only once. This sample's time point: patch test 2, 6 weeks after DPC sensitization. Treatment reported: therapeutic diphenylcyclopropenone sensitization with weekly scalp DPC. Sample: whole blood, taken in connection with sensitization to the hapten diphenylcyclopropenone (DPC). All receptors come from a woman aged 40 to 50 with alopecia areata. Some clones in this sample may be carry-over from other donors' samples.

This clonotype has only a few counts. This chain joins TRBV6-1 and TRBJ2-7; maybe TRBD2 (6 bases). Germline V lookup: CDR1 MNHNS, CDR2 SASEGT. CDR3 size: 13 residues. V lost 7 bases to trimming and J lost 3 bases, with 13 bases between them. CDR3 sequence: CASTGGGFYEQYF. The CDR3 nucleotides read TGTGCCAGCACGGGCGGAGGGTTCTACGAGCAGTACTTC.

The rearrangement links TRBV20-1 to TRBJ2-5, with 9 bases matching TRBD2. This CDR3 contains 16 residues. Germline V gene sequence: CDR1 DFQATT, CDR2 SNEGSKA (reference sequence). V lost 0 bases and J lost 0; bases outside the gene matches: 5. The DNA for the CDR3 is TGCAGTGCTAGAGAGGCTAGCGGGGCCTACCAAGAGACCCAGTACTTC. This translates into CSAREASGAYQETQYF.

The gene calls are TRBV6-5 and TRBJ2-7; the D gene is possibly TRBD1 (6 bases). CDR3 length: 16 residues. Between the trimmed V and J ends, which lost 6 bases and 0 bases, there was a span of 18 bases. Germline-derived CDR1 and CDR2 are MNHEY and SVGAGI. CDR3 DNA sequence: TGTGCCAGCAGACTCTCAGCAGGGACAAGCTCCTACGAGCAGTACTTC. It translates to CASRLSAGTSSYEQYF.

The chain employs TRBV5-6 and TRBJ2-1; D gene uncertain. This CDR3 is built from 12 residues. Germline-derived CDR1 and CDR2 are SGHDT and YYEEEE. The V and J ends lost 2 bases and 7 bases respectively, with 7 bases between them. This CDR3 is CASSFFGNEQFF. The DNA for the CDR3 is TGTGCCAGCAGCTTTTTCGGGAATGAGCAGTTCTTC.

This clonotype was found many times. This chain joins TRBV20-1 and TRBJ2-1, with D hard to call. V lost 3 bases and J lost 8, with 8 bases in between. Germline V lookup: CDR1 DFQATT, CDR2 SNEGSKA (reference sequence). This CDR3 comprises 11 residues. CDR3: CSARGMDEQFF. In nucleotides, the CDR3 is TGCAGTGCTAGGGGCATGGATGAGCAGTTCTTC.

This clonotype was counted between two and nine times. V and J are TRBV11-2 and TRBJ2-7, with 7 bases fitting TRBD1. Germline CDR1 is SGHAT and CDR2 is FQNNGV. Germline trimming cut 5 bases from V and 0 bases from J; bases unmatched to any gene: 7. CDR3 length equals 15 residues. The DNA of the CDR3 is TGTGCCAGCAGCGTGGAGCGACAGGGCTCCTACGAGCAGTACTTC. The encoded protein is CASSVERQGSYEQYF.